Listed below are T cell receptor beta chains from one sample, sequenced in a study of human T cells and chemical hapten exposure. TCRdb called the RACE reads again in MiXCR, with one record for every CDR3 protein. Among 73,000 or so distinct CDR3 sequences, 8.5% were seen once, and the ten largest hold nearly 3.5%. This specimen consisted of whole blood, obtained in connection with sensitization to the hapten diphenylcyclopropenone (DPC). Receptors originate from a woman aged 45-65 years with alopecia areata. Some clones in this sample may be carry-over from other donors' samples. Both conserved end residues are part of each CDR3. D genes are given only for firm matches. Clone sizes are given selectively: once, few, many, or a class where the clone is expanded.

TRBV2	-	few	14	TRBJ2-2	TGTGCCAGCAGTGAGTCATGGGGTGCCGGGGAGCTGTTTTTT	CASSESWGAGELFF
TRBV12-3/TRBV12-4	-	-	14	TRBJ1-4	TGTGCCAGCTGTGCGGGGCTTCCCAATGAAAAACTGTTTTTT	CASCAGLPNEKLFF
TRBV20-1	-	-	14	TRBJ2-3	TGCAGTGCTAGACAGGGGATGGGCGTAGATACGCAGTATTTT	CSARQGMGVDTQYF
TRBV24-1	-	many	14	TRBJ2-3	TGTGCCACCAGTGATCGGGTCCGCACAGATACGCAGTATTTT	CATSDRVRTDTQYF
TRBV6-1	TRBD2	few	17	TRBJ2-7	TGTGCCAGTTTTTTCTCTACGACTAGCGGATCGACCTACGAGCAGTACTTC	CASFFSTTSGSTYEQYF
TRBV12-3/TRBV12-4	-	many	14	TRBJ1-6	TGTGCCAGCAGTTTAGAGGGGGATAATTCACCCCTCCACTTT	CASSLEGDNSPLHF
TRBV5-1	TRBD1	few	14	TRBJ2-1	TGCGCCAGCAGCCCTACGACAGGGACCAATGAGCAGTTCTTC	CASSPTTGTNEQFF
TRBV3-1	TRBD1	few	16	TRBJ1-1	TGTGCCAGCAGGCGTGACAGGGGCGAAATGAACACTGAAGCTTTCTTT	CASRRDRGEMNTEAFF
TRBV6-5	-	few	13	TRBJ2-7	TGTGCCAGCAGTTTTGAAGGGGGAGATGAGCAGTACTTC	CASSFEGGDEQYF
TRBV6-2/TRBV6-3	-	few	13	TRBJ2-4	TGTGCCAGCAGGGGGGGACTCCCCAACATTCAGTACTTC	CASRGGLPNIQYF
TRBV7-8	-	many	14	TRBJ1-2	TGTGCCAGCAGCTTAGGGGGTTCTAACTATGGCTACACCTTC	CASSLGGSNYGYTF
TRBV29-1	TRBD1	many	15	TRBJ2-7	TGCAGCGTTGTACCCCACCTAGGGGGCATATACGAGCAGTACTTC	CSVVPHLGGIYEQYF
TRBV7-9	TRBD2	few	14	TRBJ2-5	TGTGCCAGCAGCTGGGGGAGGGCCAGAGAGACCCAGTACTTC	CASSWGRARETQYF
TRBV6-6	-	-	15	TRBJ2-7	TGTGCCAGCAGTTACGAAGGACCGCGACGATGGGAGCAGTACTTC	CASSYEGPRRWEQYF
TRBV7-2	-	few	13	TRBJ1-1	TGTGCCAGCAGCCTAAGGCAGGAGACTGAAGCTTTCTTT	CASSLRQETEAFF
TRBV28	TRBD1	many	16	TRBJ1-4	TGTGCCAGCAGTATACAGGGGGCGCCTACTAATGAAAAACTGTTTTTT	CASSIQGAPTNEKLFF
TRBV28	-	once	12	TRBJ2-1	TGTGCCAGCAGGCCCGCCGGCCTTGAGCAGTCCTTC	CASRPAGLEQSF
TRBV20-1	-	-	15	TRBJ2-5	TGCAGTGCTAGGAGCCCGCGGACTGACGGGGAGACCCAGTACTTC	CSARSPRTDGETQYF
TRBV10-3	-	many	14	TRBJ2-1	TGTGCCATCAGTGTTTCTTTGGAGGGCAATGAGCAGTTCTTC	CAISVSLEGNEQFF
TRBV28	-	few	15	TRBJ2-7	TGTGCCAGCAGTTCCCCAACGACAGGTTGGTACGAGCAGTACTTC	CASSSPTTGWYEQYF
TRBV4-2	-	-	16	TRBJ2-3	TGTGCCAGCAGCCAAGATCTAGGCTTCGTCACAGATACGCAGTATTTT	CASSQDLGFVTDTQYF
TRBV9	-	-	14	TRBJ1-1	TGTGCCAGCAGCGTAGGCCTACGGGCCCCTGAAGCTTTCTTT	CASSVGLRAPEAFF
TRBV2	-	-	13	TRBJ2-7	TGTGCCAGCAGTGTCGGGGACTCCTACGAGCAGTACTTC	CASSVGDSYEQYF
TRBV29-1	-	-	15	TRBJ1-2	TGCAGCGTTGGAGACGGCCTCCTTAACAACTATGGCTACACCTTC	CSVGDGLLNNYGYTF